These 23 T cell receptor beta chains came from one sample sequenced in a study of OX40 agonist ivuxolimab in advanced cancers. Here immunoSEQ multiplex PCR was the method, and the copy in TCRdb shows in-frame clones only, minus some. This table holds some 80,000 clones, around 87% found once. The sample consisted of CD4+ or CD8+ T cells sorted from blood, taken in a trial of the OX40 agonist ivuxolimab. The receptors derive from an adult with an advanced solid tumor such as melanoma, head and neck, liver or kidney cancer.

The chain uses TRBV2 and TRBJ2-1; 10 bases match TRBD2. The junction had 9 bases not matched to a gene; V was cut back by 6 bases and J by 4 bases. The CDR3 length is 16 residues. The germline CDR1 and CDR2 sequences are SNHLY and FYNNEI. In nucleotides, the CDR3 is TGTGCCAGCAGCCCTTTAACTAGCGGGGCTTACAATGAGCAGTTCTTC. It is translated as CASSPLTSGAYNEQFF.

The V call is TRBV29-1, the J call TRBJ2-3, with D uncertain. CDR3 length: 11 amino acids. The V gene lost 7 bases and the J gene lost 7 bases, with 12 bases spanning the gap. The V gene's germline CDR1 is SQVTM and CDR2 ANQGSEA. CDR3 in amino acids: CSGQVMNTQYF. DNA of the CDR3: TGCAGCGGCCAGGTGATGAATACGCAGTATTTT.

The CDR3 sequence: CASSLLAGDYYEQYF. The CDR3, as DNA: TGTGCCAGCAGCTTACTAGCGGGGGATTACTACGAGCAGTACTTC. The gene calls are TRBV7-2 and TRBJ2-7; 10 nucleotides align to TRBD2. Germline V gene data show CDR1 as SGHTA and CDR2 as FQGNSA. This CDR3 spans 15 amino acids. V lost 2 bases, J lost 3 bases, and 4 bases stayed unmatched.

This clone was seen only once. The chain uses TRBV19 and TRBJ2-3; tentatively, D is TRBD1 or TRBD2 (5 bases each). The CDR3 has 18 amino acids. The V end was cut by 9 bases, the J end by 0 bases, with 25 bases between. Germline-derived CDR1 and CDR2 are LNHDA and SQIVND (reference sequence). In DNA, the CDR3 is TGTGCCAGACCCCCGAGGGCTAGCTTAGGGGCTAGCACAGATACGCAGTATTTT. Residues: CARPPRASLGASTDTQYF.

The chain couples TRBV30 to TRBJ1-2, with TRBD1 as a possible D gene (5 bases). Trimming removed 0 bases at V and 2 bases at J, with 13 bases between. The CDR3 has 15 residues. Per the germline V gene, CDR1 is GTSNPN and CDR2 is SVGIG (reference sequence). In nucleotides, the CDR3 is TGTGCCTGGAGTGTAGGTAGGGGACGAAACTATGGCTACACCTTC. Its protein is CAWSVGRGRNYGYTF.

The V call is TRBV19, the J call TRBJ1-5; D remains ambiguous. CDR1 is LNHDA and CDR2 is SQIVND in the germline V gene (reference sequence). The CDR3 totals 17 residues. Trimming took off 1 base at V and 0 bases at J, with 13 bases between the two ends. The CDR3 nucleotides read TGTGCCAGTAGTATAGGAACGGTTCTGTCTAGCAATCAGCCCCAGCATTTT. Translated: CASSIGTVLSSNQPQHF.

Notes on this clone: At one boundary the junction diverges from the germline segment, which might be a read error. This rearrangement joins TRBV30 to TRBJ1-2; perhaps TRBD1 as D (5 bases). The CDR3 covers 14 residues. Germline loops: CDR1 GTSNPN, CDR2 SVGIG (reference sequence). CDR3 loop: CAWSAELISGRVAF. DNA for the CDR3: TGTGCCTGGAGTGCGGAATTAATAAGCGGCAGGGTAGCCTTC.

The CDR3 spells CSVQQGAGETQYF. Here the CDR3 DNA reads TGCAGCGTGCAACAGGGGGCTGGAGAGACCCAGTACTTC. The V gene is TRBV29-1, the J gene TRBJ2-5; 9 nucleotides line up with TRBD1. Germline V gene data show CDR1 as SQVTM and CDR2 as ANQGSEA. The junction had 6 bases not matched to a gene; V was cut back by 6 bases and J by 4 bases. This CDR3 has 13 residues.

The chain recombines TRBV4-3 with TRBJ2-7, with 7 bases aligning to TRBD1. The CDR3 runs 15 residues. Germline loops: CDR1 LGHNA, CDR2 YSLEER. J was trimmed by 3 bases and V by 1 base; bases with no gene match: 6. The CDR3 protein is CASSQAPGQSYEQYF. The CDR3 DNA sequence: TGCGCCAGCAGCCAAGCCCCGGGACAGAGCTACGAGCAGTACTTC.

The V gene is TRBV18, the J gene TRBJ2-7; TRBD2 might be the D (5 bases). CDR1 and CDR2 from the germline V gene are KGHSH and LQKENI. Trimming cost V 4 bases and J 4 bases, with 5 bases left between them. The CDR3 extends over 11 amino acids. The CDR3 DNA is TGTGCCAGCTCACGGGAGTACGAGCAGTACTTC. Encoded protein: CASSREYEQYF.

The CDR3 sequence is CASRDQRGAFF. CDR3 nucleotide sequence: TGTGCCAGCAGGGACCAGAGGGGCGCTTTCTTT. V and J are TRBV6-1 and TRBJ1-1; maybe TRBD1 (5 bases). V was trimmed by 6 bases and J by 11 bases, leaving 13 bases between them. The CDR3 covers 11 residues. Germline V gives CDR1 MNHNS, CDR2 SASEGT.

In its sample, this clone was seen once. This chain joins TRBV5-1 and TRBJ1-3; 11 bases map to TRBD1. Germline CDR1 is SGHRS and CDR2 is YFSETQ. The CDR3 is made up of 16 amino acids. The junction had 6 bases not matched to a gene; V was cut back by 0 bases and J by 7 bases. The CDR3: CASSLVTDRGPNTIYF. For the CDR3, the DNA is TGCGCCAGCAGCTTGGTAACGGACAGGGGGCCGAACACCATATATTTT.

This clone was seen just once. The chain joins TRBV6-1 to TRBJ1-1, with a possible D match to TRBD1 (5 bases). The germline V gene has CDR1 MNHNS and CDR2 SASEGT. The CDR3 covers 16 residues. The V end lost 4 bases, the J end lost 1 base, and 16 bases lay between the germline ends. The CDR3 coding sequence is TGTGCCAGCAGTGCCTGGGGGTGGAAAAGGAACACTGAAGCTTTCTTT. It is translated as CASSAWGWKRNTEAFF.

DNA for the CDR3: TGCGCCAGCAGTCGGTTCAGGAGAAACTATGGCTACACCTTC. As protein: CASSRFRRNYGYTF. This chain links TRBV23-1 with TRBJ1-2, with D unresolved. TRBV23-1 is an ORF, with its function uncertain. This CDR3 is built from 14 residues. V dropped 4 bases and J dropped 2 bases, with 11 bases sitting between them.

This rearrangement joins TRBV2 to TRBJ2-5; D call uncertain. The CDR3 consists of 17 residues. Germline values: CDR1 SNHLY, CDR2 FYNNEI. V was shortened by 1 base and J by 4 bases, with 19 bases between the two germline ends. The CDR3 here is CASSEGNANRWGETQYF. The CDR3 bases are TGTGCCAGCAGTGAAGGGAACGCAAACAGATGGGGAGAGACCCAGTACTTC.

The genes are TRBV19 and TRBJ2-7, with D unresolved. V was pared by 10 bases and J by 6 bases, with 16 bases between. This CDR3 is 12 amino acids long. Germline V gene data show CDR1 as LNHDA and CDR2 as SQIVND (reference sequence). The CDR3 reads CATPRTQSEQYF. For the CDR3, the DNA is TGTGCCACCCCCAGAACCCAGAGCGAGCAGTACTTC.

The genes are TRBV18 and TRBJ1-3; D is ambiguous. This CDR3 is built from 13 residues. Germline lookup yields CDR1 KGHSH and CDR2 LQKENI. The V end was cut by 3 bases, the J end by 8 bases, with 11 bases between. The CDR3 reads CASSPTDYYTIYF. CDR3 DNA sequence: TGTGCCAGCTCACCTACGGATTATTACACCATATATTTT.

The chain has TRBV28 and TRBJ2-4; 7 bases line up with TRBD1. This CDR3 contains 15 residues. CDR1 is MDHEN and CDR2 is SYDVKM in the germline V gene. With 6 bases clipped from V and 6 bases from J, the junction kept 11 bases outside the gene matches. CDR3 DNA: TGTGCCAGCAGCCCTTCCAGGGGGTTCGGAAACATTCAGTACTTC. Encoded protein: CASSPSRGFGNIQYF.

CDR3 region: CASSPLGSDTQYF. The DNA for the CDR3 is TGCGCCAGCAGCCCCCTAGGGTCGGATACGCAGTATTTT. The chain couples TRBV5-1 to TRBJ2-3, with no clear D. The CDR3 has 13 amino acids. The V and J ends lost 4 bases and 6 bases respectively, with 12 bases between them. Germline CDR1 reads SGHRS; CDR2 reads YFSETQ.

This sequence joins TRBV19 and TRBJ2-7, with unresolved D. Germline V gene lookup returns CDR1 LNHDA and CDR2 SQIVND (reference sequence). V lost 1 base and J lost 7, with 5 bases in between. The CDR3 consists of 11 residues. DNA of the CDR3: TGTGCCAGTAGTATAGGGCGGGAGCAGTACTTC. Protein product: CASSIGREQYF. The entire variable domain, with the rest obtained from reference TRBV19 and TRBJ2-7, is as follows: DGGITQSPKYLFRKEGQNVTLSCEQNLNHDAMYWYRQDPGQGLRLIYYSQIVNDFQKGDIAEGYSVSREKKESFPLTVTSAQKNPTAFYLCASSIGREQYFGPGTRLTVT.

The J gene is TRBJ1-2, the V gene TRBV11-2; D perhaps matches TRBD1 (6 bases). Germline V CDR1 and CDR2: SGHAT, FQNNGV. CDR3 length: 15 residues. V was trimmed by 0 bases and J by 8 bases, leaving 16 bases between them. CDR3 DNA: TGTGCCAGCAGCTTAGATGGTGGGGGCCCGGGAGGCTACACCTTC. Its translation: CASSLDGGGPGGYTF.

The chain carries TRBV29-1 and TRBJ2-3, with TRBD1 identical over 12 bases. The CDR3 runs to 15 residues. The germline CDR1 and CDR2 sequences are SQVTM and ANQGSEA. The CDR3 loop reads CSSSGTGGSVDTQYF. CDR3 in DNA: TGCAGTTCGAGCGGGACAGGGGGCTCAGTGGATACGCAGTATTTT.

V usage is TRBV29-1 and J usage is TRBJ2-3; possible D gene TRBD1, 6 bases. Deletions cut 2 bases from V and 0 bases from J, with 9 bases between. Germline V gene lookup returns CDR1 SQVTM and CDR2 ANQGSEA. This CDR3 contains 14 residues. The CDR3 bases are TGCAGCGTTGAAAGGGGGTCTAGCACAGATACGCAGTATTTT. Its translation is CSVERGSSTDTQYF.